The T cell receptor beta chain described here comes from a study of blood T cells in healthy people across ages. Next came a second PCR, run for about 6 to 11 cycles, which used a sample-barcoded 5' primer along with a J-beta primer mix. Each cDNA molecule, via a template-switch adaptor with 12 random nucleotides, was tagged. TCRdb redid the calling of the 5' RACE reads with MiXCR, one entry per CDR3 protein. This table holds almost 1 million distinct CDR3 sequences, about 51% found once. Isolating PBMCs gave at least 6.5 million of these cells per sample. The CDR3 spans 14 residues. Per germline, CDR1 SNHLY and CDR2 FYNNEI. The ends were cut back, 5 bases at V and 0 bases at J, with 11 bases in the middle.

Sequencing was performed on blood. The V and J genes are TRBV2 and TRBJ2-7; unclear D gene. This TCR derives from a woman between 55 and 75 years old in good health. Written as DNA, the CDR3 is TGTGCCAGCAGTTTCCGGGCGATCTCCTACGAGCAGTACTTC. It specifies CASSFRAISYEQYF.